These 9 T cell receptor beta chains share one sample of origin, sequenced in a study of early T cells in non-severe SARS-CoV-2 infection. TCRdb reprocessed the 5' RACE reads via MiXCR and lists one record per CDR3 protein. The repertoire holds 70,000 to 90,000 distinct CDR3 sequences, about 10% seen once, with around 8% in the top ten. The sample was whole blood, taken at baseline. The source of these receptors is an adult who was a healthcare worker with PCR-confirmed SARS-CoV-2 infection or an uninfected control (not recorded which).

Points on this clonotype: One junction end disagrees with the germline gene, perhaps due to a read error. The V call is TRBV7-3, the J call TRBJ2-2; 8 bases agree with TRBD1. The germline CDR1 and CDR2 sequences are SGHTA and FQGTGA. The CDR3 totals 15 residues. Here the CDR3 reads CASSSGTGNTGKLFF. CDR3 bases: TGTGCCAGCAGTTCCGGGACAGGCAACACCGGGAAGCTGTTTTTT.

The chain uses TRBV9 and TRBJ1-5; D might be TRBD1 (6 bases). Trimming cost V 3 bases and J 4 bases, with 11 bases left between them. The CDR3 spans 14 residues. The germline CDR1 and CDR2 sequences are SGDLS and YYNGEE. This CDR3 is CASSAGTQNQPQHF. The CDR3 bases are TGTGCCAGCAGCGCCGGGACACAAAATCAGCCCCAGCATTTT.

This clonotype was observed at least ten times. The chain has TRBV7-8 and TRBJ2-2; D may correspond to TRBD1 or TRBD2 (5 bases each). Germline V gene lookup returns CDR1 SGHVS and CDR2 FQNEAQ. V lost 0 bases and J 6 bases, leaving 14 bases between the germline ends. CDR3 length equals 16 residues. CDR3: CASSLARDRRAGELFF. The CDR3 coding sequence is TGTGCCAGCAGCTTAGCTAGGGACCGAAGGGCCGGGGAGCTGTTTTTT.

This clonotype was picked up many times. The chain uses TRBV3-1 and TRBJ2-7; D is unresolved. Germline CDR1 and CDR2: LGHDT and YNNKEL (reference sequence). The CDR3 has 13 residues. The V gene lost 5 bases and the J gene lost 2 bases, with 10 bases spanning the gap. The CDR3 DNA is TGTGCCAGCAGCGGCACCTATCCCTACGAGCAGTACTTC. Its translation is CASSGTYPYEQYF.

This clonotype was detected a few times. The chain recombines TRBV6-6 with TRBJ1-4, with D maybe TRBD1 (6 bases). V was shortened by 3 bases and J by 2 bases, with 16 bases between the two germline ends. CDR3 length: 17 residues. CDR1 MNHNY and CDR2 SVGAGI come from the germline V gene (reference sequence). The CDR3 region is CASSYRAGALTNEKLFF. The DNA of the CDR3 is TGTGCCAGCAGTTATCGGGCAGGGGCACTCACTAATGAAAAACTGTTTTTT.

The sample holds a few counts of this clonotype. The chain recombines TRBV27 with TRBJ2-7; D not certain. The V end lost 4 bases, the J end lost 2 bases, and 15 bases lay between the germline ends. CDR1 and CDR2 (germline): MNHEY, SMNVEV (reference sequence). The CDR3 has 15 residues. The CDR3 loop reads CASSSATSSPYEQYF. CDR3 coding DNA: TGTGCCAGCAGTTCAGCAACTTCTTCCCCCTACGAGCAGTACTTC.

This clonotype was detected a few times. The gene calls are TRBV6-2 or TRBV6-3 and TRBJ2-3; unclear D gene. The V gene lost 5 bases and the J gene lost 4 bases, with 10 bases spanning the gap. Germline V CDR1 and CDR2: MNHEY, SVGEGT. CDR3 length: 13 residues. This chain's CDR3 is CASSAWSSDTQYF. In DNA, the CDR3 is TGTGCCAGCAGTGCATGGTCGTCAGATACGCAGTATTTT.

CDR3 amino acids: CASSLAQSVEYGYTF. As DNA, the CDR3 is TGTGCCAGCAGCTTAGCCCAGTCTGTAGAGTATGGCTACACCTTC. The chain is built from TRBV7-9 and TRBJ1-2; D is uncertain. From germline, CDR1 is SEHNR and CDR2 FQNEAQ (reference sequence). With 0 bases removed from V and 5 bases from J, the gap between germline ends came to 13 bases. The CDR3 is 15 amino acids.

This clonotype occurred a few times. V and J are TRBV7-2 and TRBJ2-7; tentatively, D is TRBD1 (5 bases). The CDR3 runs 12 residues. CDR1 and CDR2 from the germline V gene are SGHTA and FQGNSA. Trimming left V 6 bases short and J 2 bases short, with 8 bases between. The DNA of the CDR3 is TGTGCCAGCAGAACACAGGCCTACGAGCAGTACTTC. Residues: CASRTQAYEQYF. The whole variable domain, filled in from reference TRBV7-2 and TRBJ2-7, reads GAGVSQSPSNKVTEKGKDVELRCDPISGHTALYWYRQSLGQGLEFLIYFQGNSAPDKSGLPSDRFSAERTGGSVSTLTIQRTQQEDSAVYLCASRTQAYEQYFGPGTRLTVT.